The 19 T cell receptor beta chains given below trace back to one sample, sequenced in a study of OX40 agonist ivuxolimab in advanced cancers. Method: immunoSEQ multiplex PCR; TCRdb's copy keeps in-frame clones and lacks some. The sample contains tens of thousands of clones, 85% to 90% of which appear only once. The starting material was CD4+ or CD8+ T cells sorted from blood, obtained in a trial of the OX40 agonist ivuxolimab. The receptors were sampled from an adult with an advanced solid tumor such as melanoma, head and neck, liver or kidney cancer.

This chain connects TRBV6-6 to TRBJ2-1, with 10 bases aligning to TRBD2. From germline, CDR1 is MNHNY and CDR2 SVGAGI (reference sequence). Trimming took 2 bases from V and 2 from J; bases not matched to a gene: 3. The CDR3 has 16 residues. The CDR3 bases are TGTGCCAGCAGTTACCCCAGCGGGAGGGCCTACAATGAGCAGTTCTTC. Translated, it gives CASSYPSGRAYNEQFF.

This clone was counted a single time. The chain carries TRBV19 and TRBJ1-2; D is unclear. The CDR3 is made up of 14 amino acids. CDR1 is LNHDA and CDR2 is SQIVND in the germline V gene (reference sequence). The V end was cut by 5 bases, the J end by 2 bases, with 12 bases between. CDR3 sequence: CASSSRQDNYGYTF. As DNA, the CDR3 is TGTGCCAGTAGTTCACGACAAGACAACTATGGCTACACCTTC.

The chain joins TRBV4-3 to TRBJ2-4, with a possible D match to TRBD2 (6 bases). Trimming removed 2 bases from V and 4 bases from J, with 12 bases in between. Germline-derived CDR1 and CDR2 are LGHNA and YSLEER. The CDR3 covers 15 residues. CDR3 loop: CASSQWDGGKNIQYF. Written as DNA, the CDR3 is TGCGCCAGCAGCCAATGGGACGGGGGAAAAAACATTCAGTACTTC.

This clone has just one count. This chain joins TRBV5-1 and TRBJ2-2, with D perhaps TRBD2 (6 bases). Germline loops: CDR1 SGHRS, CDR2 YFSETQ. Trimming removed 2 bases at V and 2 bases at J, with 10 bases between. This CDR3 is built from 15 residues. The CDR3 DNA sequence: TGCGCCAGCAGCTTCGTAGCGGACAACACCGGGGAGCTGTTTTTT. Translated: CASSFVADNTGELFF.

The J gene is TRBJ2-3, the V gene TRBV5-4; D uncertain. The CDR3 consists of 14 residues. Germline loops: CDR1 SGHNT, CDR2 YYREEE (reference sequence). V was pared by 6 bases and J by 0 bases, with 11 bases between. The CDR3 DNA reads TGTGCCAGCACCCGAGCAGCAAGCACAGATACGCAGTATTTT. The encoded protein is CASTRAASTDTQYF.

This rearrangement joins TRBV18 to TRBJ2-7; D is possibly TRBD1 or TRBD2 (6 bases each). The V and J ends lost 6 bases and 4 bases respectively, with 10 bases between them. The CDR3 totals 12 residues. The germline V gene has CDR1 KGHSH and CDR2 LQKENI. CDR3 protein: CASSRGEYEQYF. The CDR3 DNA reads TGTGCCAGCTCGAGGGGGGAGTACGAGCAGTACTTC. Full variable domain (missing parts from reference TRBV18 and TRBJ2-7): NAGVMQNPRHLVRRRGQEARLRCSPMKGHSHVYWYRQLPEEGLKFMVYLQKENIIDESGMPKERFSAEFPKEGPSILRIQQVVRGDSAAYFCASSRGEYEQYFGPGTRLTVT.

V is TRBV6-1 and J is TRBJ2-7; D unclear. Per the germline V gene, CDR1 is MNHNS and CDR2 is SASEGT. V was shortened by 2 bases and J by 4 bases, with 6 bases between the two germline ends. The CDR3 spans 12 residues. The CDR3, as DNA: TGTGCCAGCAGTGAATTAAGATACGAGCAGTACTTC. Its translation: CASSELRYEQYF.

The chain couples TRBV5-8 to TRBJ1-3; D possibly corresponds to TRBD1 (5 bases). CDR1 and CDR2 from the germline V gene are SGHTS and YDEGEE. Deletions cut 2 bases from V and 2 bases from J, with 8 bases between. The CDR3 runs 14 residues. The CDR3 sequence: CASSFGRAGNTIYF. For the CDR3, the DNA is TGTGCCAGCAGCTTCGGCAGGGCTGGAAACACCATATATTTT.

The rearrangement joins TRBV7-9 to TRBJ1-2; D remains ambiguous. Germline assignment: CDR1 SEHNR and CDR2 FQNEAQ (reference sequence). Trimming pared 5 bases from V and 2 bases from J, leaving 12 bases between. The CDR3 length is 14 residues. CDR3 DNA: TGTGCCAGCAGCCCCGGCGGGATAAACTATGGCTACACCTTC. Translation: CASSPGGINYGYTF.

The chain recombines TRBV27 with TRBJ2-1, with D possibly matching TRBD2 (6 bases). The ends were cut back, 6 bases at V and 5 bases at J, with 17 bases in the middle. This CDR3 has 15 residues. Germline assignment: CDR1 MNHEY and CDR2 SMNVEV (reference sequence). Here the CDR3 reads CASSPSVPQNNEQFF. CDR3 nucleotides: TGTGCCAGCAGCCCTAGCGTCCCGCAAAACAATGAGCAGTTCTTC.

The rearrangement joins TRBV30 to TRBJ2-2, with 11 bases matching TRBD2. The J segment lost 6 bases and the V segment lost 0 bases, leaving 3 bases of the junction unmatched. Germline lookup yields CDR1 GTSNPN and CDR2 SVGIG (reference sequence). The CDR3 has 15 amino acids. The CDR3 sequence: CAWSVGLAGAGELFF. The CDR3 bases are TGTGCCTGGAGTGTAGGACTAGCGGGTGCCGGGGAGCTGTTTTTT.

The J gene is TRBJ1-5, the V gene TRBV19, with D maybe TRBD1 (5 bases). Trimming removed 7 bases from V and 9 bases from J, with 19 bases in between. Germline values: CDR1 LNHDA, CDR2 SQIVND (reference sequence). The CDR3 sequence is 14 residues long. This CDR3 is CASTLGQGGRPQHF. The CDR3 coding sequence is TGTGCCAGTACACTGGGCCAGGGAGGCAGGCCCCAGCATTTT. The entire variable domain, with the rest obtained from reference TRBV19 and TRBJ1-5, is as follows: DGGITQSPKYLFRKEGQNVTLSCEQNLNHDAMYWYRQDPGQGLRLIYYSQIVNDFQKGDIAEGYSVSREKKESFPLTVTSAQKNPTAFYLCASTLGQGGRPQHFGDGTRLSIL.

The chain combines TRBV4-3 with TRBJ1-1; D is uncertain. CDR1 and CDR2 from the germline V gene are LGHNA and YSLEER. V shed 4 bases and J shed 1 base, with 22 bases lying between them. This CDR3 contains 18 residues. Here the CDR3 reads CASSRHIAAAGGNTEAFF. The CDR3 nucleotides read TGCGCCAGCAGCCGACACATTGCTGCTGCCGGTGGGAACACTGAAGCTTTCTTT.

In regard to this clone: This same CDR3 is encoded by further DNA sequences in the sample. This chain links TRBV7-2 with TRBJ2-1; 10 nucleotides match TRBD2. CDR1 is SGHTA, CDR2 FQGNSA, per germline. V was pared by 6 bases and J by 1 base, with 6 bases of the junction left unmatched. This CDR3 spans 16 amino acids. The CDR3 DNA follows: TGTGCCAGCAGTCGTACTAGCGGGACTTCCTACAATGAGCAGTTCTTC. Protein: CASSRTSGTSYNEQFF. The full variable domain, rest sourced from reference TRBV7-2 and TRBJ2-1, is GAGVSQSPSNKVTEKGKDVELRCDPISGHTALYWYRQSLGQGLEFLIYFQGNSAPDKSGLPSDRFSAERTGGSVSTLTIQRTQQEDSAVYLCASSRTSGTSYNEQFFGPGTRLTVL.

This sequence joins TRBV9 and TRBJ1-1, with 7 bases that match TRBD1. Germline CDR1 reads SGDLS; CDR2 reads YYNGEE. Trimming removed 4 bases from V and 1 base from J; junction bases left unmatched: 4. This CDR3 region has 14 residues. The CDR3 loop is CASSLRGENTEAFF. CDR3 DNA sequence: TGTGCCAGCAGCCTCAGGGGGGAGAACACTGAAGCTTTCTTT.

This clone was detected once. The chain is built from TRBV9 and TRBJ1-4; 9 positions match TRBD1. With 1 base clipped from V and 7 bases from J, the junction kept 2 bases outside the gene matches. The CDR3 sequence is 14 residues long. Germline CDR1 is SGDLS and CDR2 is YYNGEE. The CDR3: CASSVTGGREKLFF. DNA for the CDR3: TGTGCCAGCAGCGTAACAGGGGGCCGTGAAAAACTGTTTTTT.

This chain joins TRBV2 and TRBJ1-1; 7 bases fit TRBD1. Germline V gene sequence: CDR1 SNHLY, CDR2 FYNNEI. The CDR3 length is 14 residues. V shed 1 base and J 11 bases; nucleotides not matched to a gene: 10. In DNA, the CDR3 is TGTGCCAGCAGTGAAGTAGACCTACAGGGGACGGCTTTCTTT. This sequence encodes CASSEVDLQGTAFF.

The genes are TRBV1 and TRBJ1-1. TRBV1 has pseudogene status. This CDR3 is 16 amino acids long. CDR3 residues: CTSSQEVGLGVAEAFF. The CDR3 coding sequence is TGCACCAGCAGCCAAGAAGTGGGCCTAGGCGTCGCTGAAGCTTTCTTT.

The CDR3 DNA reads as TGTGCCAGCAGCGGACTAGCGGGAGTAGGTCTCACCGGGGGGCAGTACTTC. This sequence encodes CASSGLAGVGLTGGQYF. The chain carries TRBV7-8 and TRBJ2-7, with 13 bases that match TRBD2. The J segment lost 9 bases and the V segment lost 5 bases, leaving 16 bases of the junction unmatched. CDR3 length: 17 amino acids. Germline V gives CDR1 SGHVS, CDR2 FQNEAQ. The entire variable domain, with the rest obtained from reference TRBV7-8 and TRBJ2-7, is as follows: GAGVSQSPRYKVAKRGQDVALRCDPISGHVSLFWYQQALGQGPEFLTYFQNEAQLDKSGLPSDRFFAERPEGSVSTLKIQRTQQEDSAVYLCASSGLAGVGLTGGQYFGPGTRLTVT.